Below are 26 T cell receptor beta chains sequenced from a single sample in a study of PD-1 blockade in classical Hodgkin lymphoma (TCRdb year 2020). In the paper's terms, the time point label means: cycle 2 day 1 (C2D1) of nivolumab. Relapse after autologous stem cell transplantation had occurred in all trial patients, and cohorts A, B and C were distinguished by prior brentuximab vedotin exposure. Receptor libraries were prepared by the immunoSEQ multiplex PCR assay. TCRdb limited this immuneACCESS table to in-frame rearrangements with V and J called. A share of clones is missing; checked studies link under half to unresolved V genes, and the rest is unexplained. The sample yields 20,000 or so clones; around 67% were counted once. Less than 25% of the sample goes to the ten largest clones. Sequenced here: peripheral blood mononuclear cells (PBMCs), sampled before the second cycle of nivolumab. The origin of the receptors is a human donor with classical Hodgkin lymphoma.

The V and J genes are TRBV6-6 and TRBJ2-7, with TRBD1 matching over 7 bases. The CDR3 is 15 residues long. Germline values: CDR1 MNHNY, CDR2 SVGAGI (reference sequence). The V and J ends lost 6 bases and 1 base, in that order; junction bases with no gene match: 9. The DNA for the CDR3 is TGTGCCAGCAGACTTGGGACAGACCGATCCTACGAGCAGTACTTC. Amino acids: CASRLGTDRSYEQYF.

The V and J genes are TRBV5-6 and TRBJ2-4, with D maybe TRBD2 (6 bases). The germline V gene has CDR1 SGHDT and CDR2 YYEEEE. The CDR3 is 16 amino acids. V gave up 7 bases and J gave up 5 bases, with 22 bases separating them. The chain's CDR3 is CASGPWGSGIQNIQYF. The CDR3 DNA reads TGTGCCAGCGGCCCCTGGGGTAGCGGAATCCAAAACATTCAGTACTTC.

The CDR3, as DNA: TGTGCCAGCAGCTTAACGGGCGGGGCCTACGAGCAGTACTTC. Translation gives CASSLTGGAYEQYF. The gene calls are TRBV7-9 and TRBJ2-7; weak D call: TRBD2 (6 bases). Trimming shortened V by 2 bases and J by 2 bases, and 10 bases separated the two germline ends. The CDR3 consists of 14 residues. Germline assignment: CDR1 SEHNR and CDR2 FQNEAQ (reference sequence).

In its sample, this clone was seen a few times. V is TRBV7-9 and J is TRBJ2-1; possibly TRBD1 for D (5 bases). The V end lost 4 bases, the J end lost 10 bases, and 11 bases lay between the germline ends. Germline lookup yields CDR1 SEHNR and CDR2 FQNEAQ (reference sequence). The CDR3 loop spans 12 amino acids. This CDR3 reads CASSSDNREQFF. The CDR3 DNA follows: TGTGCCAGCAGCTCCGACAACAGGGAGCAGTTCTTC.

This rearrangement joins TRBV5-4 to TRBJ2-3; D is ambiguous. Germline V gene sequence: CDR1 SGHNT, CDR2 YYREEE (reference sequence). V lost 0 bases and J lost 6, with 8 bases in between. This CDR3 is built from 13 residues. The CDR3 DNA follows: TGTGCCAGCAGCTTGGATGCCAGGGATACGCAGTATTTT. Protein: CASSLDARDTQYF.

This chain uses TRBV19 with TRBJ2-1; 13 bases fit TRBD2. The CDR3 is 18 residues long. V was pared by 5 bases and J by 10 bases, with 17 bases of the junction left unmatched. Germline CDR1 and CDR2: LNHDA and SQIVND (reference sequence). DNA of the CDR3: TGTGCCAGTAGTCTCCGGGACGGCGGACTAGCGGGAGCTTTGGAGCAGTTCTTC. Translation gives CASSLRDGGLAGALEQFF.

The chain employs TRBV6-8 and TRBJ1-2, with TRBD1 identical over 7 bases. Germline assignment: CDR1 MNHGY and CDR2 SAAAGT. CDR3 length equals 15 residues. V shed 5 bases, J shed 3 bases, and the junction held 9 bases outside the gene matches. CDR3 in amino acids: CASSAQTGTHYGYTF. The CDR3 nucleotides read TGTGCCAGCAGTGCCCAGACAGGGACACACTATGGCTACACCTTC.

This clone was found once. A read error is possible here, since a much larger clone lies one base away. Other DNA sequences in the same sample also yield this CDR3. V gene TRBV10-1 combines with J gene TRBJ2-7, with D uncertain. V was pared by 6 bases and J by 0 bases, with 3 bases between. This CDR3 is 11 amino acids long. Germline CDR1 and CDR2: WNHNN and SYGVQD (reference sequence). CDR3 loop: CASSNSYEQYF. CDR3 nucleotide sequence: TGCGCCAGCAGCAACTCCTACGAGCAGTACTTC.

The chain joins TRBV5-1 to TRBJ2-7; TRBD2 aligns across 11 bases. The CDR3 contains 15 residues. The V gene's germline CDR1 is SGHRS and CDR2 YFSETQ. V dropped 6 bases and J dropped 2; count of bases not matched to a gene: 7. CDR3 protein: CASTALAGGPYEQYF. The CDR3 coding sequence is TGCGCCAGCACCGCTCTAGCGGGAGGCCCCTACGAGCAGTACTTC.

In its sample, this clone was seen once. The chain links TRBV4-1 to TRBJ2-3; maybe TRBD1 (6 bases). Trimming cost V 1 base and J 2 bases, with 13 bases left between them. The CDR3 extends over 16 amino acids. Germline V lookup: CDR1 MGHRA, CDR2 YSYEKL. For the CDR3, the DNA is TGCGCCAGCAGCCAAGCGACAGGAAGCGACACAGATACGCAGTATTTT. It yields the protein CASSQATGSDTDTQYF.

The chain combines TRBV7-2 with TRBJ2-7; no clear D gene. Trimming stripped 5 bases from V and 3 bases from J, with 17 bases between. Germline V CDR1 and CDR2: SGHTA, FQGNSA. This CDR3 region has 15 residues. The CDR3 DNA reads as TGTGCCAGCAGCCGCCCGTTGGGGTCCAGCTACGAGCAGTACTTC. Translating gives CASSRPLGSSYEQYF.

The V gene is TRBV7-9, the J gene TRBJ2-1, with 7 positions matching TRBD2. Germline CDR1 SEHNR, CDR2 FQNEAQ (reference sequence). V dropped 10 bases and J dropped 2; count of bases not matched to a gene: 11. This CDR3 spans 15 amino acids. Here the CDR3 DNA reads TGTGCCACTACGGCTAGCGGAAACACCTACAATGAGCAGTTCTTC. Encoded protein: CATTASGNTYNEQFF.

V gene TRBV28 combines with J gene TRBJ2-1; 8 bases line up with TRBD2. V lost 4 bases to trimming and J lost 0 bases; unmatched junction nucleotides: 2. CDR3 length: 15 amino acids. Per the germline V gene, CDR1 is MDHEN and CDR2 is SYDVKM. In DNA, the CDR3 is TGTGCCAGCAGTTCACTAGCGGCCTCCTACAATGAGCAGTTCTTC. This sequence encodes CASSSLAASYNEQFF. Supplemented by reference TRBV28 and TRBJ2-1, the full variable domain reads DVKVTQSSRYLVKRTGEKVFLECVQDMDHENMFWYRQDPGLGLRLIYFSYDVKMKEKGDIPEGYSVSREKKERFSLILESASTNQTSMYLCASSSLAASYNEQFFGPGTRLTVL.

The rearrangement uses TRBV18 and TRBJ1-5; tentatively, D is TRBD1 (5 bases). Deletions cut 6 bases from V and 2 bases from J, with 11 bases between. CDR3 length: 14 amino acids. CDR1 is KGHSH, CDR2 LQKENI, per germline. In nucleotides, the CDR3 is TGTGCCAGCTCCCAGGGCGGCGGCAATCAGCCCCAGCATTTT. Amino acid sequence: CASSQGGGNQPQHF.

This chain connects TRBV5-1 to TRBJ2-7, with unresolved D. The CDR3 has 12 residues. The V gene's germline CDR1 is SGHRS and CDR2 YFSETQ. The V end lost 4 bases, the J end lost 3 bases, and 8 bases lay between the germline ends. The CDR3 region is CASSPDHYEQYF. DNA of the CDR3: TGCGCCAGCAGCCCGGACCACTACGAGCAGTACTTC.

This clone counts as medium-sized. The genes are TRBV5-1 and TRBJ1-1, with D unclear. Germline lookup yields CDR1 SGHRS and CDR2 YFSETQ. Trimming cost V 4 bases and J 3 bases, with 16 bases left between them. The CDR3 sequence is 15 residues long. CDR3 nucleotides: TGCGCCAGCAGCACCGGAAATTCCCCCCACACTGAAGCTTTCTTT. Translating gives CASSTGNSPHTEAFF.

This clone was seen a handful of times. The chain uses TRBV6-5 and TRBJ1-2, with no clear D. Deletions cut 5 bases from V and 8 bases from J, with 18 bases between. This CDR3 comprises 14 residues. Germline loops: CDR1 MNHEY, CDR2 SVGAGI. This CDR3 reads CASSTPGVFWGYTF. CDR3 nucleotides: TGTGCCAGCAGTACTCCCGGAGTCTTCTGGGGCTACACCTTC.

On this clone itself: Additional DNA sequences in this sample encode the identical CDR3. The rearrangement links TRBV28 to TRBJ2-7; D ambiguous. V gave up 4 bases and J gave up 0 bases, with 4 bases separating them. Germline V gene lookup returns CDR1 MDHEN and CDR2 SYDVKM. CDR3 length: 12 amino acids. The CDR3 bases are TGTGCCAGCAGTTCCCCCTCCTACGAGCAGTACTTC. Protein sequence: CASSSPSYEQYF.

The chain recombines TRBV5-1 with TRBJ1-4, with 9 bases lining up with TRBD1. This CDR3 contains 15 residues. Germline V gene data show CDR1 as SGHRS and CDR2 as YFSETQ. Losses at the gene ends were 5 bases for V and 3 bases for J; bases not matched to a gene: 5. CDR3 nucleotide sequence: TGCGCCAGCAGTAGGACAGGGGATCCTAATGAAAAACTGTTTTTT. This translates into CASSRTGDPNEKLFF.

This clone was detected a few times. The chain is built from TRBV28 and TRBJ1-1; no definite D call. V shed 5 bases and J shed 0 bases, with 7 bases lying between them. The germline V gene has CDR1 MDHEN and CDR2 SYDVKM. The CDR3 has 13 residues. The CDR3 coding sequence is TGTGCCAGCAGTCCACGTATGAACACTGAAGCTTTCTTT. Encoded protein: CASSPRMNTEAFF.

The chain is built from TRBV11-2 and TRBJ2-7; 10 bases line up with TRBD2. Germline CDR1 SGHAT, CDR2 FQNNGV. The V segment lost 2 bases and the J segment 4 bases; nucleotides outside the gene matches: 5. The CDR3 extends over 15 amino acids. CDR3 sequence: CASSLLAGVFYEQYF. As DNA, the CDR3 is TGTGCCAGCAGCTTACTAGCGGGAGTGTTTTACGAGCAGTACTTC.

The CDR3 region has the DNA TGTGCCAGCAGCGGGCCCGGGACAGGGGACAATCAGCCCCAGCATTTT. It encodes CASSGPGTGDNQPQHF. J is TRBJ1-5 and V is TRBV7-2, with 10 bases identical to TRBD1. The trim removed 5 bases at V and 3 bases at J, leaving 7 bases unmatched. The germline gives CDR1 SGHTA, CDR2 FQGNSA. CDR3 length equals 16 residues.

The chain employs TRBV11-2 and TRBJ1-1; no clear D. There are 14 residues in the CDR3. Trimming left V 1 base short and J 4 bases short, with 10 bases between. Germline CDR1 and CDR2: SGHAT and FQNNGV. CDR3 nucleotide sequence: TGTGCCAGCAGCTTAGTCGGGGAGGTCACTGAAGCTTTCTTT. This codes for CASSLVGEVTEAFF.

The CDR3 loop reads CASSSIIGETQYF. CDR3 sequence (DNA): TGTGCCAGCAGCTCAATTATCGGCGAGACCCAGTACTTC. The chain couples TRBV7-9 to TRBJ2-5; D gene ambiguous. The CDR3 totals 13 residues. Germline values: CDR1 SEHNR, CDR2 FQNEAQ (reference sequence). Trimming removed 4 bases from V and 5 bases from J, with 11 bases in between. The whole variable domain, remainder taken from reference TRBV7-9 and TRBJ2-5, is DTGVSQNPRHKITKRGQNVTFRCDPISEHNRLYWYRQTLGQGPEFLTYFQNEAQLEKSRLLSDRFSAERPKGSFSTLEIQRTEQGDSAMYLCASSSIIGETQYFGPGTRLLVL.

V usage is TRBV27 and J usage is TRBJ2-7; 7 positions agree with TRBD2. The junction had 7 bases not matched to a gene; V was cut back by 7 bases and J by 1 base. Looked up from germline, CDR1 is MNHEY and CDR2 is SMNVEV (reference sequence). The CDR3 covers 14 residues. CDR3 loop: CASMVGRGSYEQYF. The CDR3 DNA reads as TGTGCCAGCATGGTGGGGCGGGGGTCCTACGAGCAGTACTTC.

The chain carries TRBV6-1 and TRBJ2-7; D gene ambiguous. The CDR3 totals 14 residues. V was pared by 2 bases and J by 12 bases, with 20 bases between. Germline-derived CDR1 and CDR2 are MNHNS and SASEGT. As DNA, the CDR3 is TGTGCCAGCAGTGAATCAGCCTACCAGCCGACGCGGTACTTC. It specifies CASSESAYQPTRYF.